In its sample, the clone carrying this TCR beta chain was seen a few times. What it binds is unknown. PCR involved 60 Vbeta and 13 Jbeta primers. Sequencing used immunoSEQ multiplex PCR; TCRdb keeps in-frame clones, though not all of them. The repertoire includes some 190,000 clones, around 75% of them detected once, and less than 4% sits in the top ten. The entry originates in a study of cytomegalovirus exposure and HLA in healthy donors. On the study more broadly: Earlier results showed roughly 120 million unique TCR beta sequences derived from approximately 180 million T cells. General study findings and limits: Reported findings show TCR beta sequences accurately forecast HLA-A and HLA-B alleles in most subjects. An observed cluster of highly shared sequence variants was recorded as a likely sequencing artifact. A later analysis showed TCR association rates differing by HLA locus, peaking at DRB1 and lowest at HLA-C.

The germline CDR1 and CDR2 sequences are MNHNY and SVGAGI (reference sequence). The CDR3 has 15 amino acids. Trimming pared 4 bases from V and 0 bases from J, leaving 12 bases between. The source material was PBMCs. This clonotype originated in a woman younger than 45 in good health and CMV-seropositive. V usage is TRBV6-6 and J usage is TRBJ1-1; D unclear. The CDR3 sequence: CASSFMAFLNTEAFF. The CDR3 bases are TGTGCCAGCAGTTTCATGGCTTTCCTGAACACTGAAGCTTTCTTT.